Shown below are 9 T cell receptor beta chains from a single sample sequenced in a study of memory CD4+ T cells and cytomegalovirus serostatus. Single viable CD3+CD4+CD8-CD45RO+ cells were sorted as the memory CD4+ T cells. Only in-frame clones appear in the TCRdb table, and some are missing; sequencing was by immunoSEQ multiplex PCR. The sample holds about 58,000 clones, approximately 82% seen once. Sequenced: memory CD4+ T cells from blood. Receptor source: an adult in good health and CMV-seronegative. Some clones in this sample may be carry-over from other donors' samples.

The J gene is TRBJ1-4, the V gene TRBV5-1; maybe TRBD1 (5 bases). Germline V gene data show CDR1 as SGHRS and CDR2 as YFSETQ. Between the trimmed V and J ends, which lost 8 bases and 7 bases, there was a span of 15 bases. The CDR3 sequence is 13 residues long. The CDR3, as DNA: TGCGCCAGTCAACAGGCGGGGACTGAAAAACTGTTTTTT. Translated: CASQQAGTEKLFF. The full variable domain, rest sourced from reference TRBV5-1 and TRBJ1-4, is KAGVTQTPRYLIKTRGQQVTLSCSPISGHRSVSWYQQTPGQGLQFLFEYFSETQRNKGNFPGRFSGRQFSNSRSEMNVSTLELGDSALYLCASQQAGTEKLFFGSGTQLSVL.

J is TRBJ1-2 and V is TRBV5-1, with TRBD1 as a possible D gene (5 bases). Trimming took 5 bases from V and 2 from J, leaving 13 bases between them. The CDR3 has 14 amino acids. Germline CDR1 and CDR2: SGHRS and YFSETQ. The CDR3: CASSRVGGNYGYTF. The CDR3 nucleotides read TGCGCCAGCAGTCGAGTGGGGGGAAACTATGGCTACACCTTC.

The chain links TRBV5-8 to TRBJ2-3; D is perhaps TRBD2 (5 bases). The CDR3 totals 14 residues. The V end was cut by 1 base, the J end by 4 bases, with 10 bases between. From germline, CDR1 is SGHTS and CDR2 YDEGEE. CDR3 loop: CASSLQGSPDTQYF. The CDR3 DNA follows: TGTGCCAGCAGCTTGCAAGGGAGTCCAGATACGCAGTATTTT. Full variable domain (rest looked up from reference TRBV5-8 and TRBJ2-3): EAGVTQSPTHLIKTRGQQATLRCSPISGHTSVYWYQQALGLGLQFLLWYDEGEERNRGNFPPRFSGRQFPNYSSELNVNALELEDSALYLCASSLQGSPDTQYFGPGTRLTVL.

CDR3 DNA sequence: TGCGCCAGCAGCCAGCCCCGGGGGCAGGGGGGGAGGACTGAAGCTTTCTTT. This codes for CASSQPRGQGGRTEAFF. The V call is TRBV4-1, the J call TRBJ1-1, with 7 bases aligning to TRBD1. V gave up 3 bases and J gave up 5 bases; unmatched junction bases: 15. This CDR3 has 17 amino acids. The germline CDR1 and CDR2 sequences are MGHRA and YSYEKL.

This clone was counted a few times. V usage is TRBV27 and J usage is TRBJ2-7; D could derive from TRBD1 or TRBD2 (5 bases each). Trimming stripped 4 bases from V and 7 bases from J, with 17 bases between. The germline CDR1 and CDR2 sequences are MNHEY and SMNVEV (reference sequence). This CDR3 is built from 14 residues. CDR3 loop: CASSYPGPDLEQYF. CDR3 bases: TGTGCCAGCAGTTACCCGGGACCGGACTTAGAGCAGTACTTC.

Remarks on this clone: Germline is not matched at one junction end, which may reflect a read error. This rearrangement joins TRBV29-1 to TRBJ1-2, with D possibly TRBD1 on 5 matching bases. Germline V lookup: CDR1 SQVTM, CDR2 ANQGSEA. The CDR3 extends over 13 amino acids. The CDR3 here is CSVEGAGNYGYTF. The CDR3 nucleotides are TGCAGCGTGGAAGGGGCCGGTAACTATGGCTACACCTTC.

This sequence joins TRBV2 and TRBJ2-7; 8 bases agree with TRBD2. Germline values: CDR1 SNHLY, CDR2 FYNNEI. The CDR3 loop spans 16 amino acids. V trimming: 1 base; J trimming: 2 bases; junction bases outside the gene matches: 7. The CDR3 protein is CASSEVRVAGTYEQYF. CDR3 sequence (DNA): TGTGCCAGCAGTGAAGTGAGAGTAGCGGGAACCTACGAGCAGTACTTC.

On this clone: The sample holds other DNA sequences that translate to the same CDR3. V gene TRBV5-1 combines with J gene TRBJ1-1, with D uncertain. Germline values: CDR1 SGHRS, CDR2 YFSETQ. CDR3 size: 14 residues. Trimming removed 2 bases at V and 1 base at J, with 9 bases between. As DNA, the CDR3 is TGCGCCAGCAGCTTCTCATCAGGGAACACTGAAGCTTTCTTT. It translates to CASSFSSGNTEAFF. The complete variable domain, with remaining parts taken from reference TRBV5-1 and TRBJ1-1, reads KAGVTQTPRYLIKTRGQQVTLSCSPISGHRSVSWYQQTPGQGLQFLFEYFSETQRNKGNFPGRFSGRQFSNSRSEMNVSTLELGDSALYLCASSFSSGNTEAFFGQGTRLTVV.

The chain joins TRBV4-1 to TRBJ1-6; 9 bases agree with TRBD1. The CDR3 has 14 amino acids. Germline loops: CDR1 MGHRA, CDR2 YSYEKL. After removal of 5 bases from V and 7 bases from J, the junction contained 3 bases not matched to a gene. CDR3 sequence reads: CASSSGQGNSPLHF. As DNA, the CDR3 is TGCGCCAGCAGCTCTGGACAGGGGAATTCACCCCTCCACTTT.